The clone carrying this T cell receptor (beta chain) has a count of ten or more. Its antigen is undetermined. This sample is part of a study of human T cells and chemical hapten exposure. The wider study: Variation in per-sample TCR yields came mainly from small pooled library volume differences. Study findings and constraints: No change in TCRs above 1 in 1000 frequency was produced by DPC sensitization.

During construction of the library, unique molecular identifiers were attached to individual cDNA molecules for quantitative, reproducible TCR counting. In the original processing: A typical sample had roughly 96,000 TCRs, with about 23,224 to 690,600 overall. TCRdb passed the reads through MiXCR, listing each CDR3 protein once. TCRdb, not the authors, supplied the V and J calls. The sample holds around 120,000 distinct CDR3 sequences; around 9% are singletons and the top ten take approximately 1.5%. Total RNA came from unfractionated whole blood. The TCR sequence derives from a human donor in good health. Some clones in this sample may be carry-over from other donors' samples. The sample comprised whole blood.

The CDR3 loop reads CASSEIHAGPHYGYTF. CDR3 DNA: TGTGCCAGTAGTGAAATTCACGCGGGACCGCACTATGGCTACACCTTC. This sequence joins TRBV19 and TRBJ1-2; a possible D gene is TRBD1 (5 bases). Germline V gene sequence: CDR1 LNHDA, CDR2 SQIVND (reference sequence). The CDR3 has 16 amino acids. V shed 5 bases and J shed 3 bases, with 19 bases lying between them.